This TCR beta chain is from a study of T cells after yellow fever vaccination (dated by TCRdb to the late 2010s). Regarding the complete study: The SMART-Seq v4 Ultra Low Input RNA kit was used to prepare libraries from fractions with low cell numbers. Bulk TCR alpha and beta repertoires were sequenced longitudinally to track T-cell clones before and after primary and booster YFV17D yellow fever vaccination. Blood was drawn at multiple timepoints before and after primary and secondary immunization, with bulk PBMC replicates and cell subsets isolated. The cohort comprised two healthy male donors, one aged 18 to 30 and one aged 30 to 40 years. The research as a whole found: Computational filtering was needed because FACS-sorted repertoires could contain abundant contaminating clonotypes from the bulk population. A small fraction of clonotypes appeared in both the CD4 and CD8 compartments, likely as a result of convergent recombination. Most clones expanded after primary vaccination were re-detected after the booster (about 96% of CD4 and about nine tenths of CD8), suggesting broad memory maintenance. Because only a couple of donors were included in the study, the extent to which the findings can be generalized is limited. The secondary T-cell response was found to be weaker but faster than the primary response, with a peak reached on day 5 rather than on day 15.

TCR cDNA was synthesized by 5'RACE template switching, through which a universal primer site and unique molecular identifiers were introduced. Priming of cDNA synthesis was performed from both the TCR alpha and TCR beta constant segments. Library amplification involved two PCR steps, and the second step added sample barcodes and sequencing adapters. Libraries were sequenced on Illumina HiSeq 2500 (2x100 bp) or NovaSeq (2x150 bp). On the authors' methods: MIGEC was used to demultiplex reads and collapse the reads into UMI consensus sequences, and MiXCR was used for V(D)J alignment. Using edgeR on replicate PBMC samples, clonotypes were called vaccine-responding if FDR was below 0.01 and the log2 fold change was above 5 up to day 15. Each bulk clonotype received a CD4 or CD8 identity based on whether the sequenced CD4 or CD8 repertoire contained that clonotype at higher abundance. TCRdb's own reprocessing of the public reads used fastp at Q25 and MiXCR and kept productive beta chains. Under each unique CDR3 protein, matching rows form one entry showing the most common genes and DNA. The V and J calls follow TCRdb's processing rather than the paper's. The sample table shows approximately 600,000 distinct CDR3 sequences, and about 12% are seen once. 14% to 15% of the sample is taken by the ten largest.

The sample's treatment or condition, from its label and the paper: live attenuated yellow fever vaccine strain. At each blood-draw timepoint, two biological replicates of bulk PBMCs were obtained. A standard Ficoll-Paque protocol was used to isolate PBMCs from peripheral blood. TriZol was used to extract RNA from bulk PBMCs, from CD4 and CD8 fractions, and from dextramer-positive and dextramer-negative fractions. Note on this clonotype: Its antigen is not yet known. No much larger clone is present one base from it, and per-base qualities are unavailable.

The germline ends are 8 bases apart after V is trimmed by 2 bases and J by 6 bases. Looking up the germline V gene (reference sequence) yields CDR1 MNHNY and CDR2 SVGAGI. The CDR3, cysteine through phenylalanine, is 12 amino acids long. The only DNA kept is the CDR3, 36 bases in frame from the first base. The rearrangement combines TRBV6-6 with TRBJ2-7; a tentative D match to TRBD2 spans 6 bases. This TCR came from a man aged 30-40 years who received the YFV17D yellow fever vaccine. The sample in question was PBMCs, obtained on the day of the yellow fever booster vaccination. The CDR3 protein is CASSYGGFEQYF. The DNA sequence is TGTGCCAGCAGTTACGGGGGGTTCGAGCAGTACTTC.